These 26 T cell receptor beta chains originate from one sample sequenced in a study of cytomegalovirus exposure and HLA in healthy donors. PCR was performed using 60 Vbeta and 13 Jbeta primers. The method was immunoSEQ multiplex PCR; TCRdb's version includes in-frame clones alone and lacks a portion of them. Seen here are around 90,000 clones, roughly 85% observed once, and the top ten hold nearly 7.5%. Sequenced input: PBMCs. These receptors originate from a man aged 35 to 55 in good health and CMV-seropositive.

The chain employs TRBV2 and TRBJ2-3; 10 bases agree with TRBD2. Germline V gene data show CDR1 as SNHLY and CDR2 as FYNNEI. The CDR3 has 15 residues. V was clipped by 6 bases and J by 5 bases; unmatched bases: 8. CDR3 in DNA: TGTGCCAGCAGGGAACTAGCGGGATCGGGAGATACGCAGTATTTT. Residues: CASRELAGSGDTQYF.

The rearrangement uses TRBV7-2 and TRBJ2-7; D is possibly TRBD2 (7 bases). The germline V gene encodes CDR1 SGHTA and CDR2 FQGNSA. CDR3 length equals 14 residues. The V gene lost 0 bases and the J gene lost 6 bases, with 12 bases spanning the gap. The CDR3 spells CASSLAGGGGEQYF. The DNA of the CDR3 is TGTGCCAGCAGCTTAGCGGGGGGAGGGGGCGAGCAGTACTTC.

The V gene is TRBV19, the J gene TRBJ2-6; TRBD1 might be the D (7 bases). The germline CDR1 and CDR2 sequences are LNHDA and SQIVND (reference sequence). V was shortened by 7 bases and J by 4 bases, with 14 bases between the two germline ends. This CDR3 region has 15 residues. The DNA of the CDR3 is TGTGCCAGTAACCCAGGGGGAGGCGGGGCCAACGTCCTGACTTTC. Translating gives CASNPGGGGANVLTF. The whole variable domain, remainder taken from reference TRBV19 and TRBJ2-6, is DGGITQSPKYLFRKEGQNVTLSCEQNLNHDAMYWYRQDPGQGLRLIYYSQIVNDFQKGDIAEGYSVSREKKESFPLTVTSAQKNPTAFYLCASNPGGGGANVLTFGAGSRLTVL.

The chain joins TRBV5-1 to TRBJ2-1, with 15 bases lining up with TRBD2. CDR3 length equals 20 residues. CDR1 and CDR2 (germline): SGHRS, YFSETQ. Losses at the gene ends were 4 bases for V and 0 bases for J; bases not matched to a gene: 11. The CDR3 sequence is CASSPKGLAGGLSSYNEQFF. The CDR3 DNA is TGCGCCAGCAGCCCGAAGGGACTAGCGGGAGGACTAAGCTCCTACAATGAGCAGTTCTTC.

This chain uses TRBV28 with TRBJ2-7; perhaps TRBD2 as D (6 bases). V dropped 2 bases and J dropped 0 bases, with 11 bases sitting between them. The CDR3 consists of 15 residues. Germline V CDR1 and CDR2: MDHEN, SYDVKM. The CDR3 is CASSLGRTSSYEQYF. CDR3 coding DNA: TGTGCCAGCAGTTTAGGGAGGACCAGCTCCTACGAGCAGTACTTC.

CDR3 protein: CASSSGDRLGHEQYF. DNA for the CDR3: TGCGCCAGCAGCTCTGGGGACAGGCTAGGCCACGAGCAGTACTTC. This chain uses TRBV5-1 with TRBJ2-7, with TRBD1 identical over 8 bases. V shed 3 bases and J 5 bases; nucleotides not matched to a gene: 10. CDR1 SGHRS and CDR2 YFSETQ come from the germline V gene. The CDR3 is 15 amino acids.

This chain uses TRBV5-1 with TRBJ2-5; the D gene is possibly TRBD1 (5 bases). This CDR3 is built from 13 residues. Germline V gene data show CDR1 as SGHRS and CDR2 as YFSETQ. V gave up 1 base and J gave up 4 bases, with 8 bases separating them. In DNA, the CDR3 is TGCGCCAGCAGCTTGACAGGAATAGAGACCCAGTACTTC. It codes for CASSLTGIETQYF.

The rearrangement links TRBV7-2 to TRBJ1-5, with 7 positions matching TRBD1. After removal of 5 bases from V and 11 bases from J, the junction contained 6 bases not matched to a gene. CDR1 is SGHTA, CDR2 FQGNSA, per germline. The CDR3 extends over 12 amino acids. CDR3 sequence reads: CASSRDSETQHF. CDR3 DNA: TGTGCCAGCAGCCGGGACAGCGAGACCCAGCATTTT.

The rearrangement joins TRBV2 to TRBJ1-3; 7 bases fit TRBD1. V lost 2 bases, J lost 3 bases, and 10 bases stayed unmatched. From germline, CDR1 is SNHLY and CDR2 FYNNEI. The CDR3 extends over 17 amino acids. The CDR3: CASSETVDRVIGNTIYF. The DNA of the CDR3 is TGTGCCAGCAGTGAAACAGTAGACAGGGTGATTGGAAACACCATATATTTT.

In its sample, this clone was seen a few times. The V call is TRBV5-5, the J call TRBJ1-1; a weak D match, TRBD1 (6 bases). This CDR3 spans 17 amino acids. The V and J ends lost 3 bases and 1 base respectively, with 19 bases between them. Germline CDR1 SGHKS, CDR2 YYEKEE (reference sequence). The CDR3 nucleotides read TGTGCCAGCAGCTCGGAGGGAGGGCGGGGGCCGAACACTGAAGCTTTCTTT. Protein: CASSSEGGRGPNTEAFF.

A single count supports this clone. V gene TRBV9 combines with J gene TRBJ2-7; 8 positions agree with TRBD2. The CDR3 sequence is 15 residues long. The V segment lost 2 bases and the J segment 2 bases; nucleotides outside the gene matches: 6. Germline V CDR1 and CDR2: SGDLS, YYNGEE. DNA of the CDR3: TGTGCCAGCAGCGTCGGACTAGCTGATACCTACGAGCAGTACTTC. This encodes CASSVGLADTYEQYF. The full variable domain, rest sourced from reference TRBV9 and TRBJ2-7, is DSGVTQTPKHLITATGQRVTLRCSPRSGDLSVYWYQQSLDQGLQFLIQYYNGEERAKGNILERFSAQQFPDLHSELNLSSLELGDSALYFCASSVGLADTYEQYFGPGTRLTVT.

V and J are TRBV15 and TRBJ2-3, with D maybe TRBD2 (6 bases). V lost 0 bases and J lost 0, with 10 bases in between. CDR1 is LNHNV and CDR2 is YYDKDF in the germline V gene (reference sequence). The CDR3 extends over 16 amino acids. CDR3 sequence: CATSREVAASTDTQYF. DNA for the CDR3: TGTGCCACCAGCAGAGAAGTAGCGGCAAGCACAGATACGCAGTATTTT. Full variable domain (rest looked up from reference TRBV15 and TRBJ2-3): DAMVIQNPRYQVTQFGKPVTLSCSQTLNHNVMYWYQQKSSQAPKLLFHYYDKDFNNEADTPDNFQSRRPNTSFCFLDIRSPGLGDTAMYLCATSREVAASTDTQYFGPGTRLTVL.

The chain combines TRBV18 with TRBJ2-2, with 9 bases lining up with TRBD2. The V gene end was trimmed by 6 bases and the J gene end by 5 bases; junction bases not matched to a gene: 10. CDR3 length: 16 amino acids. Germline V CDR1 and CDR2: KGHSH, LQKENI. The CDR3 bases are TGTGCCAGCTCCAGCTTGGTAGCGGGAGAAACCGGGGAGCTGTTTTTT. Its translation is CASSSLVAGETGELFF.

The chain uses TRBV5-1 and TRBJ2-7, with TRBD2 matching 16 bases. Germline loops: CDR1 SGHRS, CDR2 YFSETQ. CDR3 length equals 16 residues. The ends lost 4 bases at V and 6 bases at J; junction bases unmatched: 7. The CDR3 DNA sequence: TGCGCCAGCAGCACGGGACTAGCGGGAGGGCCCCGCGAGCAGTACTTC. It yields the protein CASSTGLAGGPREQYF.

The gene calls are TRBV2 and TRBJ2-2, with a tentative D call TRBD1 (5 bases). Germline lookup yields CDR1 SNHLY and CDR2 FYNNEI. The CDR3 runs to 14 residues. Trimming shortened V by 2 bases and J by 4 bases, and 8 bases separated the two germline ends. The chain's CDR3 is CASSERGSTGELFF. CDR3 DNA sequence: TGTGCCAGCAGTGAAAGGGGTAGCACCGGGGAGCTGTTTTTT.

CDR3 coding DNA: TGTGCCTCCCACAGGGGTACATCCAATCAGCCCCAGCATTTT. Protein product: CASHRGTSNQPQHF. This chain links TRBV28 with TRBJ1-5; 7 bases fit TRBD1. This CDR3 region has 14 residues. Germline V lookup: CDR1 MDHEN, CDR2 SYDVKM. V was pared by 11 bases and J by 3 bases, with 10 bases of the junction left unmatched.

This clone has a handful of counts. V gene TRBV7-6 combines with J gene TRBJ2-1; D is possibly TRBD2 (7 bases). V was trimmed by 4 bases and J by 6 bases, leaving 22 bases between them. There are 17 residues in the CDR3. Per germline, CDR1 SGHVS and CDR2 FNYEAQ. Written as DNA, the CDR3 is TGTGCCAGCAGCTCCAGTCGATCGATGGGGGGGCGCAATGAGCAGTTCTTC. Translated: CASSSSRSMGGRNEQFF.

The chain links TRBV4-1 to TRBJ1-6, with D hard to call. CDR3 length: 18 residues. The germline V gene has CDR1 MGHRA and CDR2 YSYEKL. V was cut by 0 bases and J by 6 bases, with 18 bases left in between. The CDR3: CASSQEGPQTALNSPLHF. The CDR3 DNA is TGCGCCAGCAGCCAAGAAGGTCCGCAGACTGCCCTTAATTCACCCCTCCACTTT.

This chain connects TRBV5-6 to TRBJ2-3, with 8 bases lining up with TRBD2. The CDR3 contains 16 residues. CDR1 SGHDT and CDR2 YYEEEE come from the germline V gene. V shed 2 bases, J shed 4 bases, and the junction held 9 bases outside the gene matches. This CDR3 is CASSFLPGGLPDTQYF. Written as DNA, the CDR3 is TGTGCCAGCAGCTTCCTTCCGGGGGGGCTTCCAGATACGCAGTATTTT. The variable domain in full, completed from reference TRBV5-6 and TRBJ2-3, reads DAGVTQSPTHLIKTRGQQVTLRCSPKSGHDTVSWYQQALGQGPQFIFQYYEEEERQRGNFPDRFSGHQFPNYSSELNVNALLLGDSALYLCASSFLPGGLPDTQYFGPGTRLTVL.

The rearrangement joins TRBV11-1 to TRBJ2-5; perhaps TRBD2 as D (5 bases). The DNA matches TRBJ2-7 better at its end, which makes the J call doubtful. The CDR3 covers 13 residues. Germline lookup yields CDR1 SGHAT and CDR2 FQDESV (reference sequence). CDR3 coding DNA: TGTGCCAGCAGCGCTACTAGCTCCTACGAGCAGTACTTC. The encoded protein is CASSATSSYEQYF.

This clone was recorded a few times. This chain connects TRBV6-5 to TRBJ1-4; the match to TRBD1 covers 8 bases. With V trimmed by 5 bases and J by 8 bases, 7 bases remained unmatched. Germline CDR1 MNHEY, CDR2 SVGAGI. This CDR3 contains 14 residues. CDR3: CASSEDREGEKLFF. As DNA, the CDR3 is TGTGCCAGCAGTGAGGACAGGGAAGGAGAAAAACTGTTTTTT.

This rearrangement joins TRBV14 to TRBJ2-1; TRBD2 matches 7 bases. V dropped 4 bases and J dropped 12; count of bases not matched to a gene: 6. Germline CDR1 and CDR2: SGHDN and FVKESK. This CDR3 spans 12 amino acids. The CDR3 DNA follows: TGTGCCAGCAGCCTCGGACTAGTCGGGCAGTTCTTC. This translates into CASSLGLVGQFF.

V is TRBV27 and J is TRBJ1-4; possibly TRBD1 for D (6 bases). The CDR3 consists of 14 residues. The V gene's germline CDR1 is MNHEY and CDR2 SMNVEV (reference sequence). The ends were cut back, 3 bases at V and 5 bases at J, with 10 bases in the middle. In DNA, the CDR3 is TGTGCCAGCAGTTTCTGGGGGCGGAATGAAAAACTGTTTTTT. Protein sequence: CASSFWGRNEKLFF.

This chain joins TRBV27 and TRBJ2-1, with 12 bases lining up with TRBD2. J was trimmed by 8 bases and V by 4 bases; bases with no gene match: 6. This CDR3 region has 15 residues. The germline gives CDR1 MNHEY, CDR2 SMNVEV (reference sequence). CDR3 bases: TGTGCCAGCAGTTCCGGACTAGCGGGGAGGGATGAGCAGTTCTTC. It specifies CASSSGLAGRDEQFF.

This clone was detected a few times. The chain employs TRBV7-2 and TRBJ2-1; the D gene is possibly TRBD2 (6 bases). In germline, CDR1 is SGHTA, CDR2 FQGNSA. The CDR3 sequence is 15 residues long. V was cut by 6 bases and J by 2 bases, with 14 bases left in between. The CDR3 DNA follows: TGTGCCAGCAGATCACCCGGGGGAACCTACAATGAGCAGTTCTTC. This sequence encodes CASRSPGGTYNEQFF.

The V call is TRBV10-3, the J call TRBJ2-1, with 9 nucleotides matching TRBD2. The germline gives CDR1 ENHRY, CDR2 SYGVKD. V trimming: 2 bases; J trimming: 10 bases; junction bases outside the gene matches: 6. This CDR3 is 14 amino acids long. CDR3 DNA: TGTGCCATCAGTGAGGGTGTAGCGGGGGTAGAGCAGTTCTTC. It yields the protein CAISEGVAGVEQFF.